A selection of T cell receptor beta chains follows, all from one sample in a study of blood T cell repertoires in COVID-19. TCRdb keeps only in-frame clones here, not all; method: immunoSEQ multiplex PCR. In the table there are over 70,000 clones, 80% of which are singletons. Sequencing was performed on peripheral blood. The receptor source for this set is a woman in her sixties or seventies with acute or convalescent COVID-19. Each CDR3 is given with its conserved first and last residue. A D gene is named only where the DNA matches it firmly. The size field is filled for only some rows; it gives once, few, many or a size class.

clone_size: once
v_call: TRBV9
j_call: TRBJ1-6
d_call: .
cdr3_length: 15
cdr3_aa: CASSVESLPNSPLHF
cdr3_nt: TGTGCCAGCAGCGTAGAATCACTACCTAATTCACCCCTCCACTTT

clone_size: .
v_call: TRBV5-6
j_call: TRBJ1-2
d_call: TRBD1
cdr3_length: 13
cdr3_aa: CASGYTGGYGYTF
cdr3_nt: TGTGCCAGCGGATATACAGGGGGCTATGGCTACACCTTC

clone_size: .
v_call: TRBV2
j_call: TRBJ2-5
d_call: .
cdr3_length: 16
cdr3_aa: CASSEGEVMGGGTQYF
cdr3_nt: TGTGCCAGCAGTGAGGGAGAAGTCATGGGGGGTGGGACCCAGTACTTC

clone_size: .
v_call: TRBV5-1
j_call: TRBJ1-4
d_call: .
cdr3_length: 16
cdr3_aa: CASSQRTAQSSGKLFF
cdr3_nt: TGCGCCAGCAGCCAAAGGACAGCCCAGTCGTCCGGAAAACTGTTTTTT

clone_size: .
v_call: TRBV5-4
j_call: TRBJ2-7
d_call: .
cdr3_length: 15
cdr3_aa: CASRGGVQDGYEQYF
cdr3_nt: TGTGCCAGCAGAGGGGGTGTTCAGGATGGTTACGAGCAGTACTTC

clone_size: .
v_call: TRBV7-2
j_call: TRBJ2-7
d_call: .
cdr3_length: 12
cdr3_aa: CASSLRGGEQYF
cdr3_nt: TGTGCCAGCAGCTTAAGAGGTGGCGAGCAGTACTTC

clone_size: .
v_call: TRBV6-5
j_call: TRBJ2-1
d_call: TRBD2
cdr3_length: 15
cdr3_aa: CASSYSSGIADEQFF
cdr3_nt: TGTGCCAGCAGTTACTCCAGCGGGATAGCGGATGAGCAGTTCTTC

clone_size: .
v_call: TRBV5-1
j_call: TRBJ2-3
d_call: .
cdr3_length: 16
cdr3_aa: CASSSSDRGGPDTQYF
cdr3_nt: TGCGCCAGCAGCTCCTCCGACCGGGGTGGACCCGATACGCAGTATTTT

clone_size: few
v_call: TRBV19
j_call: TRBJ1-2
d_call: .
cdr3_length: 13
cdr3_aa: CASNQNGGIGYTF
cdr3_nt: TGTGCCAGTAATCAAAACGGGGGGATCGGCTACACCTTC

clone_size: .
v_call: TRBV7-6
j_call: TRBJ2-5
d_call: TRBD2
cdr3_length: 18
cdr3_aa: CASSFPQSGLAGGETQYF
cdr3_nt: TGTGCCAGCAGCTTCCCCCAAAGCGGACTAGCGGGGGGAGAGACCCAGTACTTC

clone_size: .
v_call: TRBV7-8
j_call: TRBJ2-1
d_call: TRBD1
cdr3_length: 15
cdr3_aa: CASSLTQGAYNEQFF
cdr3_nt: TGTGCCAGCAGCCTTACACAGGGGGCTTACAATGAGCAGTTCTTC

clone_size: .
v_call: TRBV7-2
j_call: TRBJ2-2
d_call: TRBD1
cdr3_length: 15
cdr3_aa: CASSSRQGAGGELFF
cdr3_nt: TGTGCCAGCAGCAGTCGACAGGGGGCTGGCGGGGAGCTGTTTTTT

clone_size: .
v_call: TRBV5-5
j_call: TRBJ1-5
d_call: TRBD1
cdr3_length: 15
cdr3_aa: CASSLDRGSNQPQHF
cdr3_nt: TGTGCCAGCAGCTTGGACAGGGGGAGCAATCAGCCCCAGCATTTT

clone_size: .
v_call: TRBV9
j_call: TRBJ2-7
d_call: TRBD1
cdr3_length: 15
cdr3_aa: CASSVGTGSSYEQYF
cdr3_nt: TGTGCCAGCAGCGTAGGGACAGGGAGCTCCTACGAGCAGTACTTC

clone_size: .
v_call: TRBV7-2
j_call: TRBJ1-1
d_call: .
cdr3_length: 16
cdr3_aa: CASTSKNGLTNTEAFF
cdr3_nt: TGTGCCAGCACCTCGAAAAACGGTTTAACGAACACTGAAGCTTTCTTT

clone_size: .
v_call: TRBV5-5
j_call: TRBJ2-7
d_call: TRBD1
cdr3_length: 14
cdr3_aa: CASSLTGGAYEQYF
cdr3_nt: TGTGCCAGCAGCTTGACAGGGGGCGCCTACGAGCAGTACTTC

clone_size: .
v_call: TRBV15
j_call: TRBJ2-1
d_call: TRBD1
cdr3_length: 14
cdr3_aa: CATSREQGYNEQFF
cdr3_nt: TGTGCCACCAGCAGGGAACAGGGGTACAATGAGCAGTTCTTC

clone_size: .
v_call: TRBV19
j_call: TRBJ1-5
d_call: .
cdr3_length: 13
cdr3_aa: CASTRVINQPQHF
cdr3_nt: TGTGCCAGTACCAGGGTAATCAATCAGCCCCAGCATTTT

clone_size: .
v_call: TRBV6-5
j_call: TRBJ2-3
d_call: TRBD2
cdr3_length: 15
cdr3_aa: CASSSASGSADTQYF
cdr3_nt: TGTGCCAGCAGTTCGGCCAGCGGGAGTGCAGATACGCAGTATTTT

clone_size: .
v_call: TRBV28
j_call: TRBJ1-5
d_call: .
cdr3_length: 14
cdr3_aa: CASSHRLLNQPQHF
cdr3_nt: TGTGCCAGCAGCCACCGTCTACTAAATCAGCCCCAGCATTTT

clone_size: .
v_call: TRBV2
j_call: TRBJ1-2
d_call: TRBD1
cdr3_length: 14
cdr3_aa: CASSEAAGGRGYTF
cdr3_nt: TGTGCCAGCAGTGAAGCGGCAGGGGGCCGTGGCTACACCTTC

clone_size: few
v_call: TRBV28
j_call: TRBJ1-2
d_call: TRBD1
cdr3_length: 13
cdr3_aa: CASSLGQAFGYTF
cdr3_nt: TGTGCCAGCAGCCTGGGACAGGCCTTTGGCTACACCTTC

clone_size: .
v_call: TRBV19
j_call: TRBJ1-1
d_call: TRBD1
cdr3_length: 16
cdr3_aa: CASSKGGILTNTEAFF
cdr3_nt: TGTGCCAGTAGTAAAGGGGGCATATTGACGAACACTGAAGCTTTCTTT